These 4 T cell receptor beta chains share one sample of origin, sequenced in a study of blood T cell repertoires in COVID-19. Profiled with immunoSEQ multiplex PCR; TCRdb holds only in-frame clones, not every one. Of around 330,000 clones in the sample, around 88% were seen once. Sequenced input: peripheral blood. These receptors were taken from a woman under 40 with COVID-19, enrolled during active disease.

The J gene is TRBJ2-2, the V gene TRBV9; possibly TRBD1 for D (5 bases). Per the germline V gene, CDR1 is SGDLS and CDR2 is YYNGEE. The V end lost 1 base, the J end lost 7 bases, and 11 bases lay between the germline ends. The CDR3 sequence is 14 residues long. The CDR3 is CASSVRQSSGELFF. The CDR3, as DNA: TGTGCCAGCAGCGTAAGACAGTCCAGCGGGGAGCTGTTTTTT.

The chain couples TRBV13 to TRBJ2-5; 8 nucleotides match TRBD2. This CDR3 has 15 amino acids. Trimming at V came to 2 bases and at J to 1 base, leaving 3 bases not matched to a gene. Germline lookup yields CDR1 PRHDT and CDR2 FYEKMQ (reference sequence). This CDR3 reads CASSLQAGAQETQYF. The CDR3 DNA sequence: TGTGCCAGCAGCTTACAAGCGGGGGCCCAAGAGACCCAGTACTTC.

In its sample, this clone was seen once. This chain uses TRBV2 with TRBJ1-5; a possible D gene is TRBD1 (5 bases). The CDR3 covers 15 residues. Trimming shortened V by 6 bases and J by 0 bases, and 12 bases separated the two germline ends. CDR1 and CDR2 (germline): SNHLY, FYNNEI. The CDR3 sequence is CASRRDRYSNQPQHF. As DNA, the CDR3 is TGTGCCAGCAGACGTGACAGATATAGCAATCAGCCCCAGCATTTT.

The genes are TRBV6-2 or TRBV6-3 and TRBJ2-7, with 8 positions matching TRBD1. V shed 6 bases and J 3 bases; nucleotides not matched to a gene: 4. The CDR3 loop spans 13 amino acids. CDR1 and CDR2 from the germline V gene are MNHEY and SVGEGT. The CDR3 loop is CASSLQGGYEQYF. The CDR3 nucleotides are TGTGCCAGCAGCCTACAGGGGGGCTACGAGCAGTACTTC.